The next 27 T cell receptor beta chains were all read from a single sample in a study of vaccination and CD4 T cells after COVID-19. Treatment indicated: roughly 10-day PBMC culture with coronavirus spike peptide pools or control peptides (ViraFEST assay). What these receptors recognize is not known. Oncomine TCR Beta short-read sequencing was applied to DNA from cultured CD4+ T cells. TCRdb re-called the PCR reads through MiXCR, storing one row per CDR3 protein. The sample contains under 3,500 distinct CDR3 sequences, 70% to 85% of which appear only once. The sample consisted of CD4+ T cells from blood, cultured in vitro. The source is a human donor who had recovered from COVID-19.

The chain uses TRBV21-1 and TRBJ2-5; the D call TRBD2 from the table was never checked on the DNA. TRBV21-1 is an annotated pseudogene. The CDR3 length is 15 residues. Written as DNA, the CDR3 is TGTGCCAGCAGCAACTCCTCCTTGTACCAAGAGACCCAGTACTTC. Translation: CASSNSSLYQETQYF.

V usage is TRBV29-1 and J usage is TRBJ2-7, with D uncertain. The ends were cut back, 5 bases at V and 1 base at J, with 9 bases in the middle. CDR1 and CDR2 from the germline V gene are SQVTM and ANQGSEA. There are 12 residues in the CDR3. The CDR3 is CSVLNSSYEQYF. CDR3 nucleotides: TGCAGCGTTTTGAACAGTTCCTACGAGCAGTACTTC.

This chain connects TRBV6-5 to TRBJ1-2; D is unclear. V was shortened by 0 bases and J by 2 bases, with 4 bases between the two germline ends. Germline V gives CDR1 MNHEY, CDR2 SVGAGI. CDR3 length: 13 residues. CDR3 sequence (DNA): TGTGCCAGCAGTTACTCGGACAACTATGGCTACACCTTC. Translated: CASSYSDNYGYTF.

The rearrangement joins TRBV11-3 to TRBJ2-5, with 7 positions matching TRBD1. J lost 0 bases, V lost 2 bases, and 9 bases had no gene match. CDR3 length: 17 residues. Germline CDR1 is SGHNT and CDR2 is YENEEA. The CDR3 sequence: CASSLNGQVPDQETQYF. The DNA for the CDR3 is TGTGCCAGCAGCTTAAATGGACAGGTCCCGGACCAAGAGACCCAGTACTTC.

The chain employs TRBV6-1 and TRBJ1-5; TRBD1 might be the D (6 bases). Germline-derived CDR1 and CDR2 are MNHNS and SASEGT. V was shortened by 6 bases and J by 1 base, with 13 bases between the two germline ends. The CDR3 has 15 amino acids. The DNA for the CDR3 is TGTGCCAGCAGCCCCGACAGGTGGAGCAATCAGCCCCAGCATTTT. Translating gives CASSPDRWSNQPQHF.

The genes are TRBV27 and TRBJ1-4; 7 bases align to TRBD1. This CDR3 has 15 amino acids. V was clipped by 6 bases and J by 8 bases; unmatched bases: 12. Germline CDR1 MNHEY, CDR2 SMNVEV (reference sequence). The CDR3: CASRGHRGGLEKLFF. The CDR3 region has the DNA TGTGCCAGCAGGGGACACAGGGGTGGGTTGGAAAAACTGTTTTTT. Combining the CDR3 with reference TRBV27 and TRBJ1-4 gives the whole variable domain EAQVTQNPRYLITVTGKKLTVTCSQNMNHEYMSWYRQDPGLGLRQIYYSMNVEVTDKGDVPEGYKVSRKEKRNFPLILESPSPNQTSLYFCASRGHRGGLEKLFFGSGTQLSVL.

J is TRBJ1-4 and V is TRBV19; 10 bases agree with TRBD1. The CDR3 length is 18 residues. Germline CDR1 is LNHDA and CDR2 is SQIVND (reference sequence). The trim removed 5 bases at V and 4 bases at J, leaving 13 bases unmatched. CDR3 sequence: CASSPRQGAMGGNEKLFF. As DNA, the CDR3 is TGTGCCAGTAGTCCGAGACAGGGGGCGATGGGGGGTAATGAAAAACTGTTTTTT.

V is TRBV6-2 or TRBV6-3 and J is TRBJ2-2; either TRBD1 or TRBD2 may supply D (7 bases each). Germline V CDR1 and CDR2: MNHEY, SVGEGT. CDR3 length: 15 amino acids. With 4 bases removed from V and 5 bases from J, the gap between germline ends came to 14 bases. DNA for the CDR3: TGTGCCAGCAGTTGGGAGGGGGCAGGGACCGGGGAGCTGTTTTTT. Translated, it gives CASSWEGAGTGELFF.

The chain uses TRBV4-1 and TRBJ1-2; D is undetermined. V lost 1 base and J 4 bases, leaving 16 bases between the germline ends. From germline, CDR1 is MGHRA and CDR2 YSYEKL. The CDR3 sequence is 16 residues long. The chain's CDR3 is CASSQVETSKAYGYTF. CDR3 coding DNA: TGCGCCAGCAGCCAAGTGGAGACCAGCAAGGCCTATGGCTACACCTTC.

This chain links TRBV7-2 with TRBJ1-1; 8 bases map to TRBD1. V shed 1 base and J 5 bases; nucleotides not matched to a gene: 9. Germline values: CDR1 SGHTA, CDR2 FQGNSA. CDR3 length: 16 amino acids. CDR3 loop: CASSLVPGQGGTEAFF. The CDR3, as DNA: TGTGCCAGCAGCTTAGTGCCAGGACAGGGCGGAACTGAAGCTTTCTTT.

The genes are TRBV10-3 and TRBJ2-3, with a weak D call TRBD1 (6 bases). This CDR3 region has 16 residues. The ends were cut back, 4 bases at V and 2 bases at J, with 16 bases in the middle. Per the germline V gene, CDR1 is ENHRY and CDR2 is SYGVKD. For the CDR3, the DNA is TGTGCCATCAGTGGGACAGCTCCTCCCCTCACAGATACGCAGTATTTT. Its protein is CAISGTAPPLTDTQYF.

This chain joins TRBV7-9 and TRBJ2-2, with 8 nucleotides matching TRBD2. The J segment lost 4 bases and the V segment lost 11 bases, leaving 6 bases of the junction unmatched. The CDR3 spans 13 residues. From germline, CDR1 is SEHNR and CDR2 FQNEAQ (reference sequence). CDR3 bases: TGTGCCGAAAAGCGGGGGAGCACCGGGGAGCTGTTTTTT. Protein: CAEKRGSTGELFF.

This clonotype is termed large. The chain couples TRBV4-1 to TRBJ2-3; possibly TRBD2 for D (5 bases). With 8 bases removed from V and 0 bases from J, the gap between germline ends came to 12 bases. This CDR3 comprises 14 residues. Germline V gives CDR1 MGHRA, CDR2 YSYEKL. CDR3 DNA: TGCGCCAGCGTTAGCAGGACTAGCACAGATACGCAGTATTTT. Protein sequence: CASVSRTSTDTQYF.

This chain joins TRBV10-3 and TRBJ1-2; D possibly corresponds to TRBD1 (6 bases). Germline assignment: CDR1 ENHRY and CDR2 SYGVKD. The CDR3 covers 17 residues. V gave up 4 bases and J gave up 0 bases, with 18 bases separating them. Here the CDR3 DNA reads TGTGCCATCAGTGCCCGAGGACAGTTCCTTTCTAACTATGGCTACACCTTC. Translation: CAISARGQFLSNYGYTF.

The rearrangement joins TRBV12-5 to TRBJ1-5; TRBD1 agrees at 7 bases. The CDR3 extends over 14 amino acids. Germline CDR1 and CDR2: LGHNT and FRNRAP. V dropped 4 bases and J dropped 6; count of bases not matched to a gene: 6. The CDR3 bases are TGTGCTAGTGGTTCGTTTCAGGGGGGTCAGCCCCAGCATTTT. Its translation is CASGSFQGGQPQHF. The whole variable domain, filled in from reference TRBV12-5 and TRBJ1-5, reads DARVTQTPRHKVTEMGQEVTMRCQPILGHNTVFWYRQTMMQGLELLAYFRNRAPLDDSGMPKDRFSAEMPDATLATLKIQPSEPRDSAVYFCASGSFQGGQPQHFGDGTRLSIL.

The rearrangement uses TRBV27 and TRBJ2-2; D not resolved. There are 13 residues in the CDR3. V lost 8 bases to trimming and J lost 4 bases, with 11 bases between them. Germline V gene data show CDR1 as MNHEY and CDR2 as SMNVEV (reference sequence). The DNA for the CDR3 is TGTGCCAGCGTATCAAGGAGCACCGGGGAGCTGTTTTTT. Encoded protein: CASVSRSTGELFF.

This rearrangement joins TRBV20-1 to TRBJ2-1; 15 bases align to TRBD2. Trimming removed 5 bases from V and 11 bases from J; junction bases left unmatched: 7. The germline V gene encodes CDR1 DFQATT and CDR2 SNEGSKA (reference sequence). CDR3 length: 14 residues. In DNA form, the CDR3 reads TGCAGTGCTGCCGGGACTAGCGGGGGGAGCCAGCAGTTCTTC. It encodes CSAAGTSGGSQQFF.

By frequency in the sample, this clonotype is large. The chain couples TRBV5-5 to TRBJ1-2; 10 bases fit TRBD1. V gave up 4 bases and J gave up 8 bases; unmatched junction bases: 11. CDR3 length: 15 residues. The germline V gene has CDR1 SGHKS and CDR2 YYEKEE (reference sequence). CDR3 sequence reads: CASSVRDRGPFGYTF. The DNA for the CDR3 is TGTGCCAGCAGCGTCCGGGACAGGGGTCCGTTCGGCTACACCTTC. Based on the CDR3 plus reference TRBV5-5 and TRBJ1-2, the full variable domain is DAGVTQSPTHLIKTRGQQVTLRCSPISGHKSVSWYQQVLGQGPQFIFQYYEKEERGRGNFPDRFSARQFPNYSSELNVNALLLGDSALYLCASSVRDRGPFGYTFGSGTRLTVV.

J is TRBJ1-1 and V is TRBV11-1; D remains ambiguous. The CDR3 runs to 15 residues. The ends were cut back, 1 base at V and 10 bases at J, with 19 bases in the middle. Per germline, CDR1 SGHAT and CDR2 FQDESV (reference sequence). CDR3 sequence (DNA): TGTGCCAGCAGCTTAGAGTCGTCCCTTCGGATGGGAGCTTTCTTT. Protein sequence: CASSLESSLRMGAFF.

The gene calls are TRBV9 and TRBJ1-3; TRBD1 is a possible D gene (6 bases). This CDR3 comprises 14 residues. Trimming removed 3 bases at V and 1 base at J, with 8 bases between. Germline lookup yields CDR1 SGDLS and CDR2 YYNGEE. As DNA, the CDR3 is TGTGCCAGCAGCGACAGGGATTCTGGAAACACCATATATTTT. Its translation: CASSDRDSGNTIYF. Full variable domain (remainder filled in from reference TRBV9 and TRBJ1-3): DSGVTQTPKHLITATGQRVTLRCSPRSGDLSVYWYQQSLDQGLQFLIQYYNGEERAKGNILERFSAQQFPDLHSELNLSSLELGDSALYFCASSDRDSGNTIYFGEGSWLTVV.

J is TRBJ2-7 and V is TRBV6-5; TRBD1 or TRBD2 may be the D gene (5 bases each). Germline CDR1 and CDR2: MNHEY and SVGAGI. The CDR3 has 13 residues. Deletions cut 4 bases from V and 6 bases from J, with 13 bases between. As DNA, the CDR3 is TGTGCCAGCAGTTCGATGGGACCTGGCGAGCAGTACTTC. It yields the protein CASSSMGPGEQYF.

V gene TRBV7-2 combines with J gene TRBJ1-2; TRBD1 aligns across 11 bases. Trimming at V came to 5 bases and at J to 4 bases, leaving 9 bases not matched to a gene. This CDR3 spans 16 amino acids. Per germline, CDR1 SGHTA and CDR2 FQGNSA. This CDR3 reads CASSQDRGQRGYGYTF. The DNA of the CDR3 is TGTGCCAGCAGCCAGGACAGGGGGCAGAGGGGCTATGGCTACACCTTC.

This rearrangement joins TRBV6-1 to TRBJ1-1; 7 nucleotides match TRBD1. CDR3 length: 14 amino acids. With 8 bases clipped from V and 0 bases from J, the junction kept 6 bases outside the gene matches. The germline V gene encodes CDR1 MNHNS and CDR2 SASEGT. The CDR3 is CASLLGQVNTEAFF. DNA for the CDR3: TGTGCCAGCTTACTCGGACAGGTGAACACTGAAGCTTTCTTT.

The chain has TRBV24-1 and TRBJ2-3; D gene ambiguous. The length of the CDR3 is 12 residues. The V and J ends lost 3 bases and 9 bases respectively, with 9 bases between them. The germline V gene encodes CDR1 KGHDR and CDR2 SFDVKD. CDR3 bases: TGTGCCACCAGTGATCAAGGTATGACGCAGTATTTT. Amino acids: CATSDQGMTQYF.

V is TRBV12-2 and J is TRBJ1-2; the D call of TRBD1 is as the table states it, not checked on the DNA. TRBV12-2 is a recognized pseudogene. The length of the CDR3 is 12 residues. The CDR3 DNA sequence: TGTGCAAGTCGCCCCCTGCCTTATGGCTACACCTTC. This gives the protein CASRPLPYGYTF.

DNA for the CDR3: TGTGCCAGCAGCCAAGGGGACTATGAGCAGTTCTTC. Translating it yields CASSQGDYEQFF. The chain links TRBV3-1 to TRBJ2-1; D might be TRBD2 (6 bases). The CDR3 is 12 amino acids. V lost 1 base and J lost 8, with 6 bases in between. The V gene's germline CDR1 is LGHDT and CDR2 YNNKEL (reference sequence).

This clonotype qualifies as large. The chain has TRBV20-1 and TRBJ1-5; 9 bases agree with TRBD1. The CDR3 consists of 15 residues. CDR1 and CDR2 from the germline V gene are DFQATT and SNEGSKA (reference sequence). V shed 3 bases and J 10 bases; nucleotides not matched to a gene: 13. CDR3 sequence reads: CSASSGQGTFSPQHF. The CDR3 DNA reads TGCAGTGCTAGTTCGGGACAGGGCACTTTTAGCCCCCAGCATTTT.